The next 20 T cell receptor beta chains were all read from a single sample in a study of T cell repertoires in cytomegalovirus infection (dated by TCRdb to the late 2010s). The sample's treatment or condition label is to be understood as: in vitro stimulation with specific CMV peptide epitopes to enrich CMV-specific T cells. TCRdb shows the sequencer as Illumina HiSeq 1500. TCRdb itself trimmed the public reads at Q25 with fastp, ran MiXCR and retained productive beta chains. Identical CDR3 proteins give one entry, which carries the most common genes and DNA. This sample is represented by approximately 100,000 distinct CDR3 sequences; roughly two fifths of them were singletons. About 76% of the sample lies in the top ten. No antigens are known for them. Sequenced here: CD8+ T cells from cultured PBMCs, sampled from culture after CMV antigen stimulation. The receptors shown here come from a human donor in good health (CMV status not recorded). Some clones in this sample may be carry-over from other donors' samples.

As for this clonotype: A much larger clone sits a single nucleotide away, making a read error possible. V is TRBV2 and J is TRBJ2-7; D gene uncertain. Trimming removed 1 base from V and 2 bases from J, with 3 bases in between. Per the germline V gene, CDR1 is SNHLY and CDR2 is FYNNEI. This CDR3 has 12 amino acids. In DNA form, the CDR3 reads TGTGCCAGCAGTGAAGAGGCCTACGAGCAGTACTTC. Translating gives CASSEEAYEQYF.

V is TRBV19 and J is TRBJ1-5, with D maybe TRBD1 (6 bases). V lost 0 bases, J lost 7 bases, and 13 bases lay in between. Per germline, CDR1 LNHDA and CDR2 SQIVND (reference sequence). There are 15 residues in the CDR3. This CDR3 reads CASSIDGRGGQPQHF. The CDR3 nucleotides read TGTGCCAGTAGTATAGACGGCAGGGGAGGGCAGCCCCAGCATTTT. The full variable domain, its missing parts supplied by reference TRBV19 and TRBJ1-5, is DGGITQSPKYLFRKEGQNVTLSCEQNLNHDAMYWYRQDPGQGLRLIYYSQIVNDFQKGDIAEGYSVSREKKESFPLTVTSAQKNPTAFYLCASSIDGRGGQPQHFGDGTRLSIL.

This chain links TRBV19 with TRBJ2-7, with D unresolved. CDR3 length equals 15 residues. The germline V gene encodes CDR1 LNHDA and CDR2 SQIVND (reference sequence). V lost 6 bases and J lost 4, with 19 bases in between. CDR3 in amino acids: CASSPWPDGGYEQYF. In nucleotides, the CDR3 is TGTGCCAGTAGCCCGTGGCCAGACGGCGGTTACGAGCAGTACTTC.

The chain links TRBV6-8 to TRBJ1-2, with D possibly being TRBD1 (5 bases). Trimming took 2 bases from V and 7 from J, leaving 35 bases between them. The length of the CDR3 is 21 residues. CDR1 MNHGY and CDR2 SAAAGT come from the germline V gene. Here the CDR3 reads CASSYAIYPRGAGRKRGGYTF. CDR3 coding DNA: TGTGCCAGCAGTTACGCGATATACCCCCGTGGGGCAGGGAGGAAGAGGGGTGGCTACACCTTC.

This clonotype was recorded once. This chain joins TRBV9 and TRBJ2-6; TRBD1 might be the D (6 bases). The CDR3 contains 19 residues. Germline V CDR1 and CDR2: SGDLS, YYNGEE. The V and J ends lost 1 base and 0 bases respectively, with 17 bases between them. CDR3 loop: CASSVNERTENSGANVLTF. CDR3 bases: TGTGCCAGCAGCGTAAACGAAAGGACAGAGAACTCTGGGGCCAACGTCCTGACTTTC.

V gene TRBV27 combines with J gene TRBJ2-7, with 7 bases identical to TRBD1. J lost 5 bases, V lost 1 base, and 5 bases had no gene match. The germline V gene encodes CDR1 MNHEY and CDR2 SMNVEV (reference sequence). The CDR3 runs to 14 residues. The CDR3 region has the DNA TGTGCCAGCAGTTTATTAGGGGGCTTTCACGAGCAGTACTTC. It translates to CASSLLGGFHEQYF.

This clonotype was seen at least ten times. The chain recombines TRBV7-8 with TRBJ1-2, with D tentatively TRBD1 (6 bases). Germline V lookup: CDR1 SGHVS, CDR2 FQNEAQ. V was trimmed by 0 bases and J by 3 bases, leaving 14 bases between them. The CDR3 spans 16 residues. The CDR3 bases are TGTGCCAGCAGCTTAGCGCTGGCAGGGGTGGACTATGGCTACACCTTC. This codes for CASSLALAGVDYGYTF.

This clonotype has a count of ten or more. The V gene is TRBV7-2, the J gene TRBJ2-1; 10 bases are a match to TRBD2. The trim removed 3 bases at V and 4 bases at J, leaving 3 bases unmatched. The CDR3 is made up of 15 amino acids. In germline, CDR1 is SGHTA, CDR2 FQGNSA. The CDR3 region has the DNA TGTGCCAGCAGCTTGACTAGCGGGCCGTACAATGAGCAGTTCTTC. It translates to CASSLTSGPYNEQFF.

This clonotype was seen more than once but under ten times. The rearrangement joins TRBV6-1 to TRBJ2-7; 12 bases are a match to TRBD1. With 6 bases clipped from V and 7 bases from J, the junction kept 7 bases outside the gene matches. The CDR3 is 14 residues long. Looked up from germline, CDR1 is MNHNS and CDR2 is SASEGT. This CDR3 is CASSGDRGLREQYF. The CDR3 coding sequence is TGTGCCAGCAGCGGGGACAGGGGGCTGCGGGAGCAGTACTTC.

This clonotype was counted a few times. The chain joins TRBV29-1 to TRBJ2-3; no firm D call. The CDR3 is 13 residues long. Germline V CDR1 and CDR2: SQVTM, ANQGSEA. V was shortened by 4 bases and J by 1 base, with 9 bases between the two germline ends. CDR3 sequence (DNA): TGCAGCGTTGGCGCGGAACGCACAGATACGCAGTATTTT. It yields the protein CSVGAERTDTQYF.

The J gene is TRBJ2-1, the V gene TRBV13; D may be TRBD1 or TRBD2 (5 bases each). The CDR3 runs 19 residues. V was pared by 0 bases and J by 3 bases, with 21 bases between. The germline V gene encodes CDR1 PRHDT and CDR2 FYEKMQ (reference sequence). Written as DNA, the CDR3 is TGTGCCAGCAGCTTAGGAGGTTCGGCCGGCCGGGGCTTCTACAATGAGCAGTTCTTC. Its translation: CASSLGGSAGRGFYNEQFF.

This clonotype was detected ten times or more. The V and J genes are TRBV7-2 and TRBJ1-2; tentative D call: TRBD1 (6 bases). The CDR3 spans 17 residues. The V gene lost 1 base and the J gene lost 5 bases, with 20 bases spanning the gap. The germline V gene encodes CDR1 SGHTA and CDR2 FQGNSA. CDR3 residues: CASSLVGGQAPLYGYTF. For the CDR3, the DNA is TGTGCCAGCAGCTTAGTGGGGGGGCAGGCCCCTTTGTATGGCTACACCTTC. Using reference TRBV7-2 and TRBJ1-2 for the parts outside the CDR3, the full variable domain is GAGVSQSPSNKVTEKGKDVELRCDPISGHTALYWYRQSLGQGLEFLIYFQGNSAPDKSGLPSDRFSAERTGGSVSTLTIQRTQQEDSAVYLCASSLVGGQAPLYGYTFGSGTRLTVV.

The chain recombines TRBV6-1 with TRBJ1-1; TRBD1 matches 7 bases. Trimming took 5 bases from V and 1 from J; bases not matched to a gene: 4. In germline, CDR1 is MNHNS, CDR2 SASEGT. The CDR3 covers 14 residues. CDR3 region: CASSYGTENTEAFF. CDR3 nucleotides: TGTGCCAGCAGTTACGGGACAGAGAACACTGAAGCTTTCTTT.

This chain connects TRBV19 to TRBJ1-1; no reliable D call. The germline gives CDR1 LNHDA, CDR2 SQIVND (reference sequence). The CDR3 is made up of 13 amino acids. Trimming shortened V by 3 bases and J by 1 base, and 6 bases separated the two germline ends. CDR3 sequence: CASSMGANTEAFF. Written as DNA, the CDR3 is TGTGCCAGTAGTATGGGAGCGAACACTGAAGCTTTCTTT.

This clonotype was seen more than once but under ten times. The V and J genes are TRBV6-6 and TRBJ1-1; no definite D call. This CDR3 region has 13 residues. Germline CDR1 MNHNY, CDR2 SVGAGI (reference sequence). V was cut by 6 bases and J by 4 bases, with 12 bases left in between. The CDR3 coding sequence is TGTGCCAGCAGGGAGGGAAGAGCCACTGAAGCTTTCTTT. Translation gives CASREGRATEAFF.

The chain uses TRBV5-6 and TRBJ2-7; D is undetermined. CDR1 and CDR2 from the germline V gene are SGHDT and YYEEEE. The CDR3 has 13 amino acids. Trimming took off 1 base at V and 3 bases at J, with 8 bases between the two ends. CDR3 region: CASSLLGDYEQYF. CDR3 in DNA: TGTGCCAGCAGCTTGCTTGGAGACTACGAGCAGTACTTC. Full variable domain (remainder filled in from reference TRBV5-6 and TRBJ2-7): DAGVTQSPTHLIKTRGQQVTLRCSPKSGHDTVSWYQQALGQGPQFIFQYYEEEERQRGNFPDRFSGHQFPNYSSELNVNALLLGDSALYLCASSLLGDYEQYFGPGTRLTVT.

This clonotype occurred a few times. The chain is built from TRBV7-2 and TRBJ2-7; possibly TRBD1 for D (5 bases). The V end was cut by 6 bases, the J end by 2 bases, with 14 bases between. This CDR3 has 14 amino acids. CDR1 and CDR2 from the germline V gene are SGHTA and FQGNSA. The CDR3 reads CASSWGVGPYEQYF. The CDR3 bases are TGTGCCAGCAGTTGGGGCGTAGGCCCCTACGAGCAGTACTTC.

This clonotype occurred once. The V and J genes are TRBV5-4 and TRBJ2-7; TRBD1 aligns across 10 bases. V trimming: 5 bases; J trimming: 6 bases; junction bases outside the gene matches: 11. This CDR3 contains 15 residues. Germline lookup yields CDR1 SGHNT and CDR2 YYREEE (reference sequence). The chain's CDR3 is CASSLSGTGESEQYF. CDR3 DNA: TGTGCCAGCAGTCTCTCCGGGACAGGGGAGTCCGAGCAGTACTTC.

This clonotype showed up just a few times. The chain links TRBV27 to TRBJ2-7, with D tentatively TRBD2 (5 bases). The V and J ends lost 2 bases and 6 bases respectively, with 8 bases between them. This CDR3 is built from 12 residues. Germline CDR1 is MNHEY and CDR2 is SMNVEV (reference sequence). Written as DNA, the CDR3 is TGTGCCAGCAGTTTAAGCGGACGCGAGCAGTACTTC. Protein sequence: CASSLSGREQYF.

This clonotype was detected only a few times. The V gene is TRBV11-2, the J gene TRBJ1-1; 7 nucleotides align to TRBD1. This CDR3 has 13 amino acids. Germline assignment: CDR1 SGHAT and CDR2 FQNNGV. Trimming took 4 bases from V and 7 from J; bases not matched to a gene: 6. For the CDR3, the DNA is TGTGCCAGCAGCTGGACAGGTGGGGATGAAGCTTTCTTT. This sequence encodes CASSWTGGDEAFF.